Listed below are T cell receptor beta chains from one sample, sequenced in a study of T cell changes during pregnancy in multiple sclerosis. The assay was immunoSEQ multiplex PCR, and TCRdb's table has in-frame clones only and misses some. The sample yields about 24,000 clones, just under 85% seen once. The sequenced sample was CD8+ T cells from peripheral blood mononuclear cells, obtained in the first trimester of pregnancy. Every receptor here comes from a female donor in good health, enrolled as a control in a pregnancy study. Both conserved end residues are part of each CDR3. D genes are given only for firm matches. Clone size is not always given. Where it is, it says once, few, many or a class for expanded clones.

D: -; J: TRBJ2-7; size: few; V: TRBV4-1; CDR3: CASSQDNVGASYEQYF; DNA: TGCGCCAGCAGCCAAGATAATGTGGGAGCATCCTACGAGCAGTACTTC
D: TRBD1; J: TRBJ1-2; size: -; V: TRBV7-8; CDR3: CASSLGTGGSANYGYTF; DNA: TGTGCCAGCAGCTTAGGGACAGGGGGCTCAGCTAACTATGGCTACACCTTC
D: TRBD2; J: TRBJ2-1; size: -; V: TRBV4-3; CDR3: CASSQDTSGGYNEQFF; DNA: TGCGCCAGCAGCCAAGATACTAGCGGAGGTTACAATGAGCAGTTCTTC
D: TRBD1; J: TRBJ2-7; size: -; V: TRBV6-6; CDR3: CASSYSFEGAREQYF; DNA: TGTGCCAGCAGTTACTCCTTCGAGGGGGCACGGGAGCAGTACTTC
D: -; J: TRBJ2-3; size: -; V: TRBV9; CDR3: CASSDSGQDTQYF; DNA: TGTGCCAGCAGCGATTCTGGGCAAGATACGCAGTATTTT
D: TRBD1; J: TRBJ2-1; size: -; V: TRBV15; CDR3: CATSGGQAAGEQFF; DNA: TGTGCCACCAGCGGGGGACAGGCGGCGGGAGAGCAGTTCTTC
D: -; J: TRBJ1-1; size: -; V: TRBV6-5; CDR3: CASSSPTGNTEAFF; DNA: TGTGCCAGCAGTTCCCCGACAGGAAACACTGAAGCTTTCTTT
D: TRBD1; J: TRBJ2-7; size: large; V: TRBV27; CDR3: CASKRTGEYF; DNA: TGTGCCAGCAAGCGGACAGGGGAATACTTC
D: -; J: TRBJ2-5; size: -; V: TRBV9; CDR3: CASSVDDYPRETQYF; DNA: TGTGCCAGCAGCGTAGATGACTATCCAAGAGAGACCCAGTACTTC
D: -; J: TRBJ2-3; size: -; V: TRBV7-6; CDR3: CASSPSPGDTQYF; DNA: TGTGCCAGCAGCCCCTCTCCGGGGGATACGCAGTATTTT
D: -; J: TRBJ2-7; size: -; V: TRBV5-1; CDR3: CASSGTQGSYEQYF; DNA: TGCGCCAGCAGCGGAACTCAGGGTTCCTACGAGCAGTACTTC
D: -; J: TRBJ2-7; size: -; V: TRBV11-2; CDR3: CASSLEGGGTYEQYF; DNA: TGTGCCAGCAGCTTAGAGGGGGGAGGCACCTACGAGCAGTACTTC
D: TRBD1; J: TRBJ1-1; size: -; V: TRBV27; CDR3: CASTTGGRSTEAFF; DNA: TGTGCCAGCACCACAGGGGGCCGGAGCACTGAAGCTTTCTTT
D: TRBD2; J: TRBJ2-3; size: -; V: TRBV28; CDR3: CASSLAAAWREGTDTQYF; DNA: TGTGCCAGCAGTTTAGCGGCCGCGTGGCGGGAGGGCACAGATACGCAGTATTTT
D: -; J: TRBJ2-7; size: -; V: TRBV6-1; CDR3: CASSERRYYEQYF; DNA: TGTGCCAGCAGTGAACGGCGGTACTACGAGCAGTACTTC
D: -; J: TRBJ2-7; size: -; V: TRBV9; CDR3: CASSVEGSAYEQYF; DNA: TGTGCCAGCAGCGTAGAGGGGTCGGCCTACGAGCAGTACTTC
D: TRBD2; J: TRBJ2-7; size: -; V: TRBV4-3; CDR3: CASSQEAGGYEQYF; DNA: TGCGCCAGCAGCCAAGAAGCGGGGGGGTACGAGCAGTACTTC
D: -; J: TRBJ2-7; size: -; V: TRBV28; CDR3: CASSLTGHPHEQYF; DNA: TGTGCCAGCAGTTTAACGGGACACCCTCACGAGCAGTACTTC
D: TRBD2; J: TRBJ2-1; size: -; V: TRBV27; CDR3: CASSNFAGDRNEQFF; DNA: TGTGCCAGCAGTAACTTTGCGGGGGATCGCAATGAGCAGTTCTTC
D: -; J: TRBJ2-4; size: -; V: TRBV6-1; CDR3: CASSEGKGGNIQYF; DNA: TGTGCCAGCAGTGAAGGAAAGGGAGGAAACATTCAGTACTTC
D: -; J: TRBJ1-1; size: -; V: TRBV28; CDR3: CASSLAWRTEAFF; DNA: TGTGCCAGCAGTTTAGCCTGGCGGACTGAAGCTTTCTTT
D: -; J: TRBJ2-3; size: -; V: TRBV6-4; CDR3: CASSDGGATDTQYF; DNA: TGTGCCAGCAGTGACGGGGGGGCCACAGATACGCAGTATTTT
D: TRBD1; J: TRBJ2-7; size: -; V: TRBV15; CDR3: CATSRDSGGPYEQYF; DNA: TGTGCCACCAGCAGAGATTCAGGGGGCCCCTACGAGCAGTACTTC
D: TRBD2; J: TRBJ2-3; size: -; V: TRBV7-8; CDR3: CASSPSTSGIIADTQYF; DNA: TGTGCCAGCAGCCCGTCGACTAGCGGGATAATCGCAGATACGCAGTATTTT
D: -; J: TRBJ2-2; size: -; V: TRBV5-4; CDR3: CASSLAPRNTGELFF; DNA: TGTGCCAGCAGCTTGGCCCCCAGAAACACCGGGGAGCTGTTTTTT
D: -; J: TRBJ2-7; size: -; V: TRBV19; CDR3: CASSIQGHEQYF; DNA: TGTGCCAGTAGTATACAGGGTCACGAGCAGTACTTC
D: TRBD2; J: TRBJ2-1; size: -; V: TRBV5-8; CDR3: CASSPGRIEQFF; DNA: TGTGCCAGCAGCCCCGGGAGGATTGAGCAGTTCTTC
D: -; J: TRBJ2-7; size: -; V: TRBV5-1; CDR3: CASSWDKPYEQYF; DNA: TGCGCCAGCAGCTGGGACAAGCCCTACGAGCAGTACTTC
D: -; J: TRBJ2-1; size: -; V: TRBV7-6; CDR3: CASSLAGLGNSNEQFF; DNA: TGTGCCAGCAGCTTAGCGGGGCTGGGGAATAGCAATGAGCAGTTCTTC
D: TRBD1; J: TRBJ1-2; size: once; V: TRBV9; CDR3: CASSAGTGGFENGYTF; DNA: TGTGCCAGCAGCGCTGGGACAGGGGGCTTCGAGAATGGCTACACCTTC
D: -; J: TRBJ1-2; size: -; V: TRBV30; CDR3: CAWSGMTPAPYGYTF; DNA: TGTGCCTGGAGTGGGATGACACCGGCCCCCTATGGCTACACCTTC
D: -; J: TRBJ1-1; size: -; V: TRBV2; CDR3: CASRETGWDTEAFF; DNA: TGTGCCAGCAGGGAAACAGGGTGGGACACTGAAGCTTTCTTT
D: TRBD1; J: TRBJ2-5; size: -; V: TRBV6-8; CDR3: CASTPDRAETQYF; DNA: TGTGCCAGCACCCCGGACAGGGCTGAGACCCAGTACTTC
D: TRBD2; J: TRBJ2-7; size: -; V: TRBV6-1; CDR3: CASSEAEAGGDEQYF; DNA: TGTGCCAGCAGTGAAGCGGAAGCGGGAGGTGACGAGCAGTACTTC
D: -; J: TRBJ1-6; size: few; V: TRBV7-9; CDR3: CASSLEQGSYSPLHF; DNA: TGTGCCAGCAGCTTAGAACAGGGTTCGTATTCACCCCTCCACTTT
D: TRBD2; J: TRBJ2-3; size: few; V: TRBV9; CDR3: CASSVAGGGPADTQYF; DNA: TGTGCCAGCAGCGTAGCCGGCGGGGGGCCAGCAGATACGCAGTATTTT
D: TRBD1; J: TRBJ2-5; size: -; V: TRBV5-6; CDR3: CASSLERTGVEETQYF; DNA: TGTGCCAGCAGCTTAGAGAGAACAGGGGTTGAAGAGACCCAGTACTTC
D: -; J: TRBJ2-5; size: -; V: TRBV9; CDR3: CASSVGSETQYF; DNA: TGTGCCAGCAGCGTAGGGAGTGAGACCCAGTACTTC
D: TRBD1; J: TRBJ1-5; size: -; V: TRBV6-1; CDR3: CASSERGTARNQPQHF; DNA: TGTGCCAGCAGTGAAAGGGGGACAGCTCGCAATCAGCCCCAGCATTTT
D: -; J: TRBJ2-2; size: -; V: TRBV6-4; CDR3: CASSDGADTGELFF; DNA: TGTGCCAGCAGTGACGGGGCAGACACCGGGGAGCTGTTTTTT
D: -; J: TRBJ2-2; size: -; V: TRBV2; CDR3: CASTSNTGELFF; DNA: TGTGCCAGCACCTCCAACACCGGGGAGCTGTTTTTT
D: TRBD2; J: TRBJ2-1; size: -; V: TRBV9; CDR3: CASSVEIGERDWYNEQFF; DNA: TGTGCCAGCAGCGTAGAGATAGGGGAGCGGGATTGGTACAATGAGCAGTTCTTC
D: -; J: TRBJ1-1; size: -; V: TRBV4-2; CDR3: CASSQDRTENTEAFF; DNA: TGTGCCAGCAGCCAAGACCGGACAGAGAACACTGAAGCTTTCTTT
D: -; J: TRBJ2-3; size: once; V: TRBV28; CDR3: CASSLSTTSTDTQYF; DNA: TGTGCCAGCAGTTTATCGACTACAAGCACAGATACGCAGTATTTT
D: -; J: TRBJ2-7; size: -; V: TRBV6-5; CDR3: CASSSQPDSSYEQYF; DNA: TGTGCCAGCAGTTCCCAGCCTGACAGCTCCTACGAGCAGTACTTC
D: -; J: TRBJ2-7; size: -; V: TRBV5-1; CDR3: CASSLAGEQYF; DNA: TGCGCCAGCAGCTTGGCGGGTGAGCAGTACTTC
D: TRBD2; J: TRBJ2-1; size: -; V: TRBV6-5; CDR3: CATGISGSSYNEQFF; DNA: TGTGCCACCGGCATTAGCGGGAGCTCCTACAATGAGCAGTTCTTC
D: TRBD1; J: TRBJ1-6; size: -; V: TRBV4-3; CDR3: CASSQVTGDASPLHF; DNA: TGCGCCAGCAGCCAGGTAACAGGGGATGCTTCACCCCTCCACTTT
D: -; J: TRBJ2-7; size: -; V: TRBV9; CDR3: CASSGRPDRPNEQYF; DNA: TGTGCCAGCAGCGGCCGCCCTGACAGGCCTAACGAGCAGTACTTC
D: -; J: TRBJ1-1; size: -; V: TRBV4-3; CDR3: CASSQDSVGQTNTEAFF; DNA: TGCGCCAGCAGCCAAGATAGTGTGGGACAAACTAACACTGAAGCTTTCTTT
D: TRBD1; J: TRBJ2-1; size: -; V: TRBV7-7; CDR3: CASSLEPGQGYNEQFF; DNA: TGTGCTAGCAGCTTAGAACCGGGACAGGGCTACAATGAGCAGTTCTTC
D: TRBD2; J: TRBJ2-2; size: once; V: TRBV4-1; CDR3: CASSQESQLAGGPTGELFF; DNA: TGCGCCAGCAGCCAAGAGAGTCAACTAGCGGGAGGGCCTACCGGGGAGCTGTTTTTT
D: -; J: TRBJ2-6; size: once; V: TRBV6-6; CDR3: CASSYSSSGANVLTF; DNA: TGTGCCAGCAGTTACTCGAGCTCTGGGGCCAACGTCCTGACTTTC
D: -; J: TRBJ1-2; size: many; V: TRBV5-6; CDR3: CASSLTTDYYGYTF; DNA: TGTGCCAGCAGCTTGACGACAGACTACTATGGCTACACCTTC
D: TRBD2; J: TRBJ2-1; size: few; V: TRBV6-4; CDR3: CASSDSGGAYNEQFF; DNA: TGTGCCAGCAGTGACAGCGGGGGTGCCTACAATGAGCAGTTCTTC